The TCR beta chain under discussion was sequenced for a study of blood T cells in healthy people across ages. Study-wide points: The study found more naive CD4+ cells and higher diversity in long-lived than aged donors. No one knew whether donors had CMV, which possibly confounded expanded clonotype changes.

Points on this clonotype: Its specificity is unknown.

Using a J-beta primer mix together with a sample-barcoded 5' primer, a second PCR was run for roughly 7 to 11 cycles. Every cDNA was tagged by a template-switch adaptor with 12 random nucleotides. TCRdb called the 5' RACE reads again in MiXCR, with one record for every CDR3 protein. The profile covers around 2 million distinct CDR3 sequences, with more than 35% appearing a single time and approximately 22% taken by the ten largest. CDR1 MGHRA and CDR2 YSYEKL come from the germline V gene. The germline V and J ends were trimmed by 1 base and 8 bases, with 17 bases remaining between them. The CDR3 loop spans 15 amino acids. The sample providers were healthy Caucasian people from Russia, aged roughly 6 to 95.

Material: blood. V usage is TRBV4-1 and J usage is TRBJ1-1, with D hard to call. The TCR sequence derives from a human donor in good health. The CDR3 here is CASSQGPRRAAEAFF. CDR3 sequence (DNA): TGCGCCAGCAGCCAAGGGCCGAGACGGGCCGCAGAAGCTTTCTTT.